The rows below give T cell receptor beta chains drawn from one sample of a study of spatial heterogeneity in lung cancer. TCRdb used MiXCR to reprocess the 5' RACE reads, holding one entry per CDR3 protein. The table includes roughly 5,000 distinct CDR3 sequences, under 8.5% detected once. The material was lung tumor tissue, obtained at surgery. The receptor source for this set is a female donor with early-stage non-small cell lung cancer. Both conserved end residues are part of each CDR3. The order of the fields is V gene, D gene, CDR3 protein. A D gene is named only where the DNA matches it firmly.

V: TRBV9
D: -
CDR3: CASSGARVNNSPLHF

V: TRBV12-3/TRBV12-4
D: -
CDR3: CASSPAATRGTEAFF

V: TRBV20-1
D: TRBD2
CDR3: CSASRDYNNEQFF

V: TRBV28
D: -
CDR3: CASSFPEGLVTGELFF

V: TRBV10-2
D: TRBD2
CDR3: CAGGSGTSGSQFF

V: TRBV19
D: -
CDR3: CANPGTGTGLAGVETQYF

V: TRBV5-1
D: TRBD2
CDR3: CASRPNLAGGYTGELFF

V: TRBV5-1
D: -
CDR3: CASSLGQLDYGYTF

V: TRBV2
D: -
CDR3: CASRTGPNYGYTF

V: TRBV29-1
D: TRBD2
CDR3: CSVANSGGRSYNEQFF

V: TRBV9
D: -
CDR3: CASRGSGTDTQYF

V: TRBV24-1
D: TRBD1
CDR3: CATSRTGTGELFF

V: TRBV5-1
D: -
CDR3: CASSPGRIYGYTF

V: TRBV7-3
D: -
CDR3: CASSLVRADTQYF

V: TRBV24-1
D: -
CDR3: CATSWGDRHTDTQYF

V: TRBV7-6
D: -
CDR3: CASSLPELGMYF

V: TRBV28
D: TRBD2
CDR3: CASSSRLGRESTDTQYF

V: TRBV24-1
D: -
CDR3: CATRSARRDTDTQYF

V: TRBV9
D: -
CDR3: CASSVGEPSTDTQYF

V: TRBV29-1
D: TRBD1
CDR3: CSVAGTANTEAFF

V: TRBV20-1
D: TRBD1
CDR3: CSARSGTGALYTEAFF

V: TRBV9
D: -
CDR3: CASSVGGGATQYF

V: TRBV3-1
D: -
CDR3: CASSQEGLENIQYF

V: TRBV18
D: -
CDR3: CASSQGERTEAFF

V: TRBV5-6
D: -
CDR3: CASSLEATASNTGELFF

V: TRBV25-1
D: TRBD1
CDR3: CASRGTGSGNTIYF

V: TRBV7-9
D: -
CDR3: CASSLAGGQNYEQYF

V: TRBV4-1
D: -
CDR3: CASSQVLRGAGVYNEQFF

V: TRBV28
D: TRBD2
CDR3: CASKTSGTSYNEQFF

V: TRBV5-1
D: TRBD1
CDR3: CASSFQGAPDTGELFF

V: TRBV6-5
D: TRBD1
CDR3: CASSYSGGRDEQYF

V: TRBV5-5
D: TRBD2
CDR3: CASSLLASGSSDTQYF

V: TRBV20-1
D: -
CDR3: CSAADVSSGNTIYF

V: TRBV5-5
D: -
CDR3: CASSLVISGTNEKLFF

V: TRBV7-2
D: -
CDR3: CASSLVYEYGEQFF

V: TRBV28
D: TRBD1
CDR3: CASSPSGGADTQYF

V: TRBV19
D: TRBD2
CDR3: CASSILAGGTYEQYF